These T cell receptor beta chains were read from a single sample in a study of blood T cell repertoires in COVID-19. Generated by immunoSEQ multiplex PCR, the TCRdb table keeps only in-frame clones and is missing some. Of some 240,000 clones listed, approximately 83% are singletons. The sequenced sample was peripheral blood. These receptor sequences come from a woman aged 80 or over with acute or convalescent COVID-19. The CDR3 runs from the conserved cysteine through the conserved F or W. Each record gives: clone size, D gene, V gene, CDR3 protein. A D gene is named only where the DNA matches it firmly. The size field is filled for only some rows; it gives once, few, many or a size class.

- TRBD1 TRBV29-1 CSVRTGNGYTF
- TRBD2 TRBV2 CASRGGPTDTQYF
- - TRBV6-1 CASSEATGHSYEQYF
- - TRBV5-1 CASSPVSRPRGTEAFF
- - TRBV20-1 CSARRTEAFF
- - TRBV2 CASSTSQNTEAFF
- - TRBV5-1 CASSFSQATDTQYF
- - TRBV19 CASSMSGIAGELFF
- - TRBV27 CASRLQGYGYTF
once - TRBV27 CASRRGGTYEQYF
- TRBD2 TRBV7-2 CASSFRGTSRYEQYF
- TRBD2 TRBV6-4 CASSFYRGGPPTGELFF
- TRBD1 TRBV18 CASSPRQGYEQYF
- - TRBV29-1 CSVAGQRNYEQYF
- - TRBV4-1 CASSQARLGGTEAFF
- - TRBV4-1 CASSPHTDTQYF
- TRBD1 TRBV28 CASSSGDRRYQPQHF
once TRBD1 TRBV2 CATARGQINTGELFF
- - TRBV5-4 CASSLGSGDQPQHF
- - TRBV6-1 CASSEERRDLQFF
- - TRBV7-9 CASSHTPNTGELFF
- - TRBV6-6 CASSYSNSPYGYTF
- - TRBV2 CASRTYTGELFF
- - TRBV9 CASSVGGSNQPQHF
- TRBD2 TRBV6-5 CASSRGGTFYEQYF
- - TRBV19 CASSIWAPNTGELFF
- - TRBV7-2 CASSLDGGGGNEQFF
few TRBD1 TRBV2 CASSYRGGGYTF
- - TRBV28 CASSLQGLGYEQYF
- TRBD1 TRBV6-1 CASSERGAGQSYNSPLHF
once - TRBV2 CASSRSDTNNSPLHF
- TRBD1 TRBV5-1 CASSLGPSGQGYSGELFF